The 2 T cell receptor beta chains in this list originate from one sample, sequenced in a study of T-cell reconstitution after alpha-beta-depleted transplantation in children. TCRbeta library preparation incorporated unique molecular identifiers. In TCRdb, the PCR reads were re-called with MiXCR into one record per CDR3 protein. The sample records some 150,000 distinct CDR3 sequences, 8.8% being singletons. Sequencing used PBMCs, mostly from graft donor cells, obtained 180 days after TCRalphabeta/CD19-depleted stem cell transplant. Every receptor here comes from a female patient aged 2-9 years who had a stem cell transplant for congenital amegakaryocytic thrombocytopenia, so the T cells may come from the graft donor.

The V gene is TRBV30, the J gene TRBJ2-3; 9 bases line up with TRBD1. Germline lookup yields CDR1 GTSNPN and CDR2 SVGIG (reference sequence). J was trimmed by 5 bases and V by 5 bases; bases with no gene match: 8. CDR3 length equals 14 residues. CDR3 protein: CAWEPGQGQDTQYF. The DNA of the CDR3 is TGTGCCTGGGAACCGGGACAGGGACAAGATACGCAGTATTTT.

A note on this clonotype: A much larger clone sits a single nucleotide away, making a read error possible. J is TRBJ2-7 and V is TRBV3-1, with no clear D. Germline CDR1 LGHDT, CDR2 YNNKEL (reference sequence). The CDR3 consists of 12 residues. The CDR3 DNA reads TGTGCCAGCAGCCAAGTTCCCTACGACCAGTACTTC. Translating gives CASSQVPYDQYF.